These 23 T cell receptor beta chains were all obtained from the same sample, sequenced in a study of T cells in Graves' hyperthyroidism and ophthalmopathy (dated by TCRdb to between 2018 and 2020). Library generation was performed with multiplex PCR. The sequencer listed for this sample is Illumina HiSeq 2000. Amplification of TCR beta CDR3 regions was carried out from RNA transcripts. The TCR CDR3 was subjected to a first round of RT-PCR using the HTBI primer set and the Qiagen OneStep RT-PCR kit. TCRdb ran its own pipeline on the public reads, namely fastp trimming at Q25 and MiXCR clone calling, and kept in-frame beta chains. Rows merge per CDR3 protein into single entries with the most common DNA and genes. The sample has about 760,000 distinct CDR3 sequences on record, 35% of them singletons. The leading ten clones occupy around a third of the sample. Specimen: blood. The receptors here all came from a woman in her 40s with Graves' hyperthyroidism.

This clonotype was picked up many times. The rearrangement links TRBV7-2 to TRBJ2-6; D is perhaps TRBD2 (5 bases). Germline assignment: CDR1 SGHTA and CDR2 FQGNSA. CDR3 size: 16 residues. Trimming shortened V by 2 bases and J by 0 bases, and 8 bases separated the two germline ends. Here the CDR3 DNA reads TGTGCCAGCAGCTTAACGGGGTCCTCTGGGGCCAACGTCCTGACTTTC. Translated, it gives CASSLTGSSGANVLTF.

This clonotype has at least ten counts. The chain combines TRBV11-3 with TRBJ2-6, with D possibly matching TRBD1 (7 bases). V was trimmed by 7 bases and J by 4 bases, leaving 11 bases between them. This CDR3 contains 14 residues. Germline lookup yields CDR1 SGHNT and CDR2 YENEEA. CDR3 DNA sequence: TGTGCCAGCAAGGAGGGGGCCGGGGCCAACGTCCTGACTTTC. Protein sequence: CASKEGAGANVLTF. The entire variable domain, with the rest obtained from reference TRBV11-3 and TRBJ2-6, is as follows: EAGVVQSPRYKIIEKKQPVAFWCNPISGHNTLYWYLQNLGQGPELLIRYENEEAVDDSQLPKDRFSAERLKGVDSTLKIQPAELGDSAVYLCASKEGAGANVLTFGAGSRLTVL.

This clonotype occurred many times. V gene TRBV20-1 combines with J gene TRBJ2-7; D gene ambiguous. Germline V gene data show CDR1 as DFQATT and CDR2 as SNEGSKA (reference sequence). The V end was cut by 2 bases, the J end by 6 bases, with 8 bases between. This CDR3 comprises 11 residues. This chain's CDR3 is CSARRSGEQYF. The DNA for the CDR3 is TGCAGTGCTAGACGCTCGGGCGAGCAGTACTTC.

This chain connects TRBV6-1 to TRBJ1-1, with a possible D match to TRBD1 (5 bases). In germline, CDR1 is MNHNS, CDR2 SASEGT. Trimming shortened V by 6 bases and J by 0 bases, and 14 bases separated the two germline ends. The CDR3 is 15 residues long. CDR3 amino acids: CASSPGGVLNTEAFF. The CDR3 DNA is TGTGCCAGCAGCCCCGGGGGGGTTTTGAACACTGAAGCTTTCTTT.

The genes are TRBV6-5 and TRBJ1-2; no reliable D call. V was pared by 0 bases and J by 2 bases, with 16 bases between. Germline V gene data show CDR1 as MNHEY and CDR2 as SVGAGI. The CDR3 is 17 amino acids. The CDR3 loop reads CASSYSPSASSNYGYTF. As DNA, the CDR3 is TGTGCCAGCAGTTACTCCCCTTCCGCCAGCTCAAACTATGGCTACACCTTC.

This clonotype was counted a few times. J is TRBJ2-7 and V is TRBV7-2; 7 bases fit TRBD1. V lost 5 bases, J lost 2 bases, and 9 bases stayed unmatched. Germline lookup yields CDR1 SGHTA and CDR2 FQGNSA. CDR3 length: 15 residues. This chain's CDR3 is CASSQETGIPYEQYF. In DNA, the CDR3 is TGTGCCAGCAGCCAGGAGACAGGGATCCCCTACGAGCAGTACTTC. The whole variable domain, filled in from reference TRBV7-2 and TRBJ2-7, reads GAGVSQSPSNKVTEKGKDVELRCDPISGHTALYWYRQSLGQGLEFLIYFQGNSAPDKSGLPSDRFSAERTGGSVSTLTIQRTQQEDSAVYLCASSQETGIPYEQYFGPGTRLTVT.

This clonotype was picked up many times. The gene calls are TRBV5-1 and TRBJ2-2; 9 bases align to TRBD2. Germline lookup yields CDR1 SGHRS and CDR2 YFSETQ. CDR3 length equals 15 residues. With 6 bases clipped from V and 1 base from J, the junction kept 4 bases outside the gene matches. The CDR3 loop is CASTLAGMNTGELFF. CDR3 bases: TGCGCCAGCACCCTAGCGGGGATGAACACCGGGGAGCTGTTTTTT.

The CDR3 DNA reads TGTGCCAGCAGCCAAGATCCGCGGGCCTCCTATGGCTACACCTTC. The encoded protein is CASSQDPRASYGYTF. The chain has TRBV3-1 and TRBJ1-2, with unresolved D. The CDR3 consists of 15 residues. The V end lost 0 bases, the J end lost 4 bases, and 12 bases lay between the germline ends. CDR1 and CDR2 (germline): LGHDT, YNNKEL (reference sequence). The variable domain in full, with the rest retrieved from reference TRBV3-1 and TRBJ1-2, is DTAVSQTPKYLVTQMGNDKSIKCEQNLGHDTMYWYKQDSKKFLKIMFSYNNKELIINETVPNRFSPKSPDKAHLNLHINSLELGDSAVYFCASSQDPRASYGYTFGSGTRLTVV.

The rearrangement links TRBV9 to TRBJ1-5; perhaps TRBD1 as D (5 bases). The germline V and J ends were trimmed by 4 bases and 6 bases, with 17 bases remaining between them. Germline CDR1 SGDLS, CDR2 YYNGEE. This CDR3 has 15 amino acids. CDR3 residues: CASSLWGDRSQPQHF. The CDR3 region has the DNA TGTGCCAGCAGCCTGTGGGGGGATCGAAGTCAGCCCCAGCATTTT.

This chain's CDR3 is CASTLGAEAFF. The CDR3 nucleotides read TGTGCCAGCACCCTGGGGGCTGAAGCTTTCTTT. The chain joins TRBV12-3 or TRBV12-4 to TRBJ1-1, with TRBD1 as a possible D gene (5 bases). This CDR3 comprises 11 residues. Trimming cost V 7 bases and J 6 bases, with 9 bases left between them.

The DNA of the CDR3 is TGTGCCAGCAGCTTGGAAGATAACATTATGATGAACACTGAAGCTTTCTTT. Amino acids: CASSLEDNIMMNTEAFF. The chain links TRBV7-2 to TRBJ1-1; D uncertain. CDR1 and CDR2 from the germline V gene are SGHTA and FQGNSA. Trimming took off 3 bases at V and 0 bases at J, with 17 bases between the two ends. The CDR3 extends over 17 amino acids.

V usage is TRBV7-9 and J usage is TRBJ2-7; D not resolved. Germline V gene sequence: CDR1 SEHNR, CDR2 FQNEAQ (reference sequence). This CDR3 contains 14 residues. V was pared by 0 bases and J by 5 bases, with 11 bases between. CDR3 region: CASSLASGRNEQYF. CDR3 nucleotide sequence: TGTGCCAGCAGCTTAGCGTCGGGTCGGAACGAGCAGTACTTC.

This clonotype was seen a few times. V is TRBV30 and J is TRBJ1-5; tentative D call: TRBD1 (5 bases). Trimming removed 0 bases at V and 5 bases at J, with 8 bases between. CDR1 and CDR2 from the germline V gene are GTSNPN and SVGIG (reference sequence). This CDR3 is built from 13 residues. CDR3 nucleotides: TGTGCCTGGAGTGTACAAGGGGATCAGCCCCAGCATTTT. Translated: CAWSVQGDQPQHF.

The V gene is TRBV28, the J gene TRBJ2-2, with 8 bases fitting TRBD2. The CDR3 runs to 15 residues. CDR1 and CDR2 (germline): MDHEN, SYDVKM. Losses at the gene ends were 2 bases for V and 4 bases for J; bases not matched to a gene: 3. The CDR3 DNA reads as TGTGCCAGCAGTTTAACGGGGGGGGTCACCGGGGAGCTGTTTTTT. Encoded protein: CASSLTGGVTGELFF.

This clonotype was picked up many times. This chain uses TRBV7-2 with TRBJ1-2; no clear D. Germline CDR1 is SGHTA and CDR2 is FQGNSA. Trimming left V 6 bases short and J 2 bases short, with 10 bases between. This CDR3 contains 13 residues. This chain's CDR3 is CASRRNSNYGYTF. DNA of the CDR3: TGTGCCAGCAGGAGGAACAGCAACTATGGCTACACCTTC. Full variable domain (outside the CDR3, taken from reference TRBV7-2 and TRBJ1-2): GAGVSQSPSNKVTEKGKDVELRCDPISGHTALYWYRQSLGQGLEFLIYFQGNSAPDKSGLPSDRFSAERTGGSVSTLTIQRTQQEDSAVYLCASRRNSNYGYTFGSGTRLTVV.

This clonotype was found once. A read error is possible here, since a much larger clone lies one base away. V gene TRBV10-3 combines with J gene TRBJ2-5; no clear D. Germline V gene sequence: CDR1 ENHRY, CDR2 SYGVKD. Trimming shortened V by 4 bases and J by 0 bases, and 6 bases separated the two germline ends. The CDR3 is 13 residues long. In DNA, the CDR3 is TGTGCCATCAGTGTGACCCACCAAGAGACCCAGTACTTC. This codes for CAISVTHQETQYF.

The V gene is TRBV7-9, the J gene TRBJ1-6, with 8 positions matching TRBD1. The CDR3 sequence is 14 residues long. Germline V gene lookup returns CDR1 SEHNR and CDR2 FQNEAQ (reference sequence). J lost 8 bases, V lost 5 bases, and 5 bases had no gene match. The CDR3 DNA reads as TGTGCCAGCAGCGGACAGGGTAGGGATTCACCCCTCCACTTT. Protein product: CASSGQGRDSPLHF.

The rearrangement joins TRBV6-5 to TRBJ1-5; D gene uncertain. V was shortened by 3 bases and J by 7 bases, with 13 bases between the two germline ends. The CDR3 has 14 residues. Germline V gene sequence: CDR1 MNHEY, CDR2 SVGAGI. CDR3 sequence reads: CASSYSGFRQPQHF. CDR3 DNA: TGTGCCAGCAGTTATTCAGGATTTAGGCAGCCCCAGCATTTT.

J is TRBJ2-2 and V is TRBV7-2; TRBD2 agrees at 11 bases. CDR1 and CDR2 (germline): SGHTA, FQGNSA. The CDR3 runs 18 residues. The ends lost 4 bases at V and 6 bases at J; junction bases unmatched: 13. CDR3 bases: TGTGCCAGCAGCTACTACGAGGGGTATAGCGGGAGGGCCGGGGAGCTGTTTTTT. Its translation: CASSYYEGYSGRAGELFF.

This clonotype was seen more than once but under ten times. The genes are TRBV4-3 and TRBJ1-4; D is unresolved. Trimming shortened V by 0 bases and J by 5 bases, and 10 bases separated the two germline ends. Germline V lookup: CDR1 LGHNA, CDR2 YSLEER. The CDR3 totals 15 residues. The CDR3: CASSQDGRGNEKLFF. The CDR3 DNA reads TGCGCCAGCAGCCAAGATGGGCGAGGAAATGAAAAACTGTTTTTT.

This clonotype was detected many times. V is TRBV10-3 and J is TRBJ1-1, with 9 bases matching TRBD1. Losses at the gene ends were 10 bases for V and 10 bases for J; bases not matched to a gene: 10. This CDR3 spans 12 amino acids. Germline values: CDR1 ENHRY, CDR2 SYGVKD. The CDR3 DNA reads TGTGCCAGCAGCGTAAGGGACAGGGCAGCTTTCTTT. Its translation: CASSVRDRAAFF.

This clonotype was detected many times. This chain uses TRBV20-1 with TRBJ1-5; D is possibly TRBD1 (6 bases). With 8 bases removed from V and 6 bases from J, the gap between germline ends came to 20 bases. The germline V gene has CDR1 DFQATT and CDR2 SNEGSKA (reference sequence). The CDR3 totals 14 residues. Here the CDR3 reads CSLPGTNERQPQHF. CDR3 coding DNA: TGCAGTCTTCCGGGGACAAATGAACGTCAGCCCCAGCATTTT.

In the case of this clonotype: A clone one base away is much larger, so this may be a read error. CDR3 amino acids: CASGPETGHEKLFF. CDR3 coding DNA: TGTGCCAGCGGACCCGAGACAGGTCATGAAAAACTGTTTTTT. The chain carries TRBV6-6 and TRBJ1-4; D might be TRBD1 (6 bases). There are 14 residues in the CDR3. Trimming took off 8 bases at V and 6 bases at J, with 16 bases between the two ends. Per germline, CDR1 MNHNY and CDR2 SVGAGI (reference sequence).